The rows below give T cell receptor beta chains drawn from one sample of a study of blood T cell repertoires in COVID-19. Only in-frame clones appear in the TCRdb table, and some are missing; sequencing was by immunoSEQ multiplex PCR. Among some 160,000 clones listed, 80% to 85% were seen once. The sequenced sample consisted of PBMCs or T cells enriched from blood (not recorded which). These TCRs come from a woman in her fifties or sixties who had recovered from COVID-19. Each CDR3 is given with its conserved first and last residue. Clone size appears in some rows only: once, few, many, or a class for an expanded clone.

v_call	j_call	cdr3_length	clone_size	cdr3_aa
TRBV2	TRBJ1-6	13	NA	CASSGDRISPLHF
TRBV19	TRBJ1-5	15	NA	CASSPTRGYNQPQHF
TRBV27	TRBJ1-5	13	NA	CASKAGYNQPQHF
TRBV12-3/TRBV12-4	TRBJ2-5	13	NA	CAIRTGTQETQYF
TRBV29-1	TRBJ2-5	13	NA	CSVEDRSWETQYF
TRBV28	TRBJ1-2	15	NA	CASSPKIRVRNGYTF
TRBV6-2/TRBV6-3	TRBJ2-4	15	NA	CASSSGGQGADIQYF
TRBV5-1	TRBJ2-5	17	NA	CASSLTRMGLAGGTQYF
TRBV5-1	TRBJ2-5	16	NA	CASSLGQGGRQETQYF
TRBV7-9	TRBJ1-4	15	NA	CASSGAQGQGEKLFF
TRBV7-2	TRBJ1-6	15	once	CASSPRRELNSPLHF
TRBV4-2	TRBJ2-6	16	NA	CASSQRELVGANVLTF
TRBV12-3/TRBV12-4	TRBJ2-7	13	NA	CASSLPPGYEQYF
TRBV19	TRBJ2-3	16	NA	CASSIGSGVGTDTQYF
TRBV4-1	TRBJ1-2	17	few	CASSPGPTGKANYGYTF
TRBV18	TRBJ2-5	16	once	CASSPAIAGSQETQYF
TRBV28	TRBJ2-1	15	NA	CASSLSGRFYNEQFF
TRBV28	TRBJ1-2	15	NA	CASSDLPAGNYGYTF
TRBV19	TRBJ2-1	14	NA	CASSITSGGSEQFF
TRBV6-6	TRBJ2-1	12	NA	CASSPQGNEQFF
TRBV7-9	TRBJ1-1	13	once	CASTGGAWTEAFF
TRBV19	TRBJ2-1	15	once	CASSIVGLGGSEQFF
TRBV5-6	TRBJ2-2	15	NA	CASSLEQGVPGELFF
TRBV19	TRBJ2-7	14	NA	CASSRGGQGNEQYF
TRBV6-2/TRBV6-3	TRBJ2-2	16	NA	CASSRIGTPVTGELFF
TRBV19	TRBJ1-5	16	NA	CASSNSGTGGTQPQHF
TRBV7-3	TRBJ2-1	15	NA	CASSLAKSSYNEQFF
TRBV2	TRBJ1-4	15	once	CASRSRTGENEKLFF
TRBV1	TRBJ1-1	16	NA	CTSSQERGQVNTEAFF
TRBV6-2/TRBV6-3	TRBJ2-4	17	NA	CASSPLDPSSGQNIQYF
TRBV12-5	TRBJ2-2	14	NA	CASGGTANTGELFF
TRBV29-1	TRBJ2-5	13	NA	CSGRQGAGETQYF
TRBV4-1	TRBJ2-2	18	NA	CASSQDAWTSGYTGELFF
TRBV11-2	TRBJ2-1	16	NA	CASSLAFSAGNNEQFF
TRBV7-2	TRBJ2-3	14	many	CASSSVRRAGRQYF
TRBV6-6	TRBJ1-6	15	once	CASSKGTAGTSPLHF
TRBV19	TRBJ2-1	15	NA	CASSILLVRDNEQFF
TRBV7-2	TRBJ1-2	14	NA	CASRAAGQGYGYTF
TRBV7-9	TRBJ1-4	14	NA	CASSLEQINEKLFF
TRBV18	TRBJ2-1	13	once	CASSRQEGNEQFF
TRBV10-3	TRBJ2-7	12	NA	CAISEGPYEQYF
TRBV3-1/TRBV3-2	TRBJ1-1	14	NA	CASGKGHPNTEAFF
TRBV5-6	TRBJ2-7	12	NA	CASSSQGYEQYF
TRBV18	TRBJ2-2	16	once	CASSPAVPVDAGELFF
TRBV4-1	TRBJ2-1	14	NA	CASSPWTSGNEQFF
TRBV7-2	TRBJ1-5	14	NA	CASSADRVNQPQHF
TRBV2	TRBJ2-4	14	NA	CASSLQGEGNIQYF
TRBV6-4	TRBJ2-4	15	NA	CASNYSRDRKNIQYF
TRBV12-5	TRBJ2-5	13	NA	CASGFGHQETQYF
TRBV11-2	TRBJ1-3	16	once	CASSLDRLSSGNTIYF
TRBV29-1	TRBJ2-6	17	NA	CSAYGGTSRSGANVLTF
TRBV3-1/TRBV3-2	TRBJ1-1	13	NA	CASSQGLNTEAFF
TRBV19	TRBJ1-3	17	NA	CASTLSQDSASGNTIYF
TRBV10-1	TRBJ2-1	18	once	CASSESPPLAGHYNEQFF
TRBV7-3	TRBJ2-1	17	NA	CASSLGSGLLTRGEQFF
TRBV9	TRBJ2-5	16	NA	CASSARQGRGQETQYF
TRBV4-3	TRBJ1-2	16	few	CASSQDHPGQGYGYTF